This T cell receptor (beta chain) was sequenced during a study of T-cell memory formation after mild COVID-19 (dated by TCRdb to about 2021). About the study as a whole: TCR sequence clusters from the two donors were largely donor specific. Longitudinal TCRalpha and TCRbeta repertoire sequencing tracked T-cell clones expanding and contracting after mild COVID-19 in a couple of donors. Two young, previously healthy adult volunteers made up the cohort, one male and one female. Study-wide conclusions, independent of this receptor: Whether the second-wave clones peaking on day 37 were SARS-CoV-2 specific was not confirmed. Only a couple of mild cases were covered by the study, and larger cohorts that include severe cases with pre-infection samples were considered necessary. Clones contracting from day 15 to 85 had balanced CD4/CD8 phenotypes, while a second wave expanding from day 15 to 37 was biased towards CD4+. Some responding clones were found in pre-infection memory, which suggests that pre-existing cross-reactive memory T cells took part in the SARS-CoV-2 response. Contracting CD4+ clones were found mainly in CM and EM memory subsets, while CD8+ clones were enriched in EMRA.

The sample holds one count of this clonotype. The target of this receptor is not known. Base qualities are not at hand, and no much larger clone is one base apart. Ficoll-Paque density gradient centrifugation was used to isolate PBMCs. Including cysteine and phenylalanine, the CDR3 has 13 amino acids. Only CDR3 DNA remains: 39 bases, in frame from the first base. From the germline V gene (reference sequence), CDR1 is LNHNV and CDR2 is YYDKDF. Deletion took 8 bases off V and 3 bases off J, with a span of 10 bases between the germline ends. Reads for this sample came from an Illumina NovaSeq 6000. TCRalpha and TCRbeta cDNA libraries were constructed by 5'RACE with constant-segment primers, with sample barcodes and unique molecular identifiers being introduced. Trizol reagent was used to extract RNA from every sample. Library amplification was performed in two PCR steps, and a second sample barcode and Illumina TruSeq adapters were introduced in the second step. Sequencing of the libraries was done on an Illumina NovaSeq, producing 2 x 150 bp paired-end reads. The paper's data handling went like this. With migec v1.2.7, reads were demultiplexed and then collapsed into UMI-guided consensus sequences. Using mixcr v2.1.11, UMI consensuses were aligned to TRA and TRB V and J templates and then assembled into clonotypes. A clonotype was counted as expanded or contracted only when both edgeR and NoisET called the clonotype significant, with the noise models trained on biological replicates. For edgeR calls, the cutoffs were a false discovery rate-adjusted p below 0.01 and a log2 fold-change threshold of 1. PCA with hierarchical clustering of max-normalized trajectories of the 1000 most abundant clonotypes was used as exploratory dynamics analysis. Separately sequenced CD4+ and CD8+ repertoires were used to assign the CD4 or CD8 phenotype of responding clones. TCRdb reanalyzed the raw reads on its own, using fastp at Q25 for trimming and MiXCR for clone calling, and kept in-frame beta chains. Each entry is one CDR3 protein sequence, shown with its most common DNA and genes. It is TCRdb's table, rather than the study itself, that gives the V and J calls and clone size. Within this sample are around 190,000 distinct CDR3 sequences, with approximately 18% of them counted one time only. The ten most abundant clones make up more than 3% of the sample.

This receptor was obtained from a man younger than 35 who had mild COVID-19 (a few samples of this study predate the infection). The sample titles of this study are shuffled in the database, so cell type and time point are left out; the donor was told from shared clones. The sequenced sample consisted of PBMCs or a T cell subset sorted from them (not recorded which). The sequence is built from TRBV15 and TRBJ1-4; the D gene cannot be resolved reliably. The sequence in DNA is TGTGCCACCGAAAGGATTGCTAATGAAAAACTGTTTTTT. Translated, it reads CATERIANEKLFF.